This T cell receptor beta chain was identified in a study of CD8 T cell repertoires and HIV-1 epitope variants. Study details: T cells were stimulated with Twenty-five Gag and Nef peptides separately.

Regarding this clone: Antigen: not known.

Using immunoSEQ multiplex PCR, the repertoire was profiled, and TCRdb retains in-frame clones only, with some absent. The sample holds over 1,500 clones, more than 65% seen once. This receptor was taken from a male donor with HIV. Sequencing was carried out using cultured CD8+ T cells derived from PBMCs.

The CDR3 protein is CAIRYLGAGADTQYF. CDR3 nucleotides: TGTGCCATCCGATATTTGGGAGCGGGAGCAGATACGCAGTATTTT. This chain links TRBV28 with TRBJ2-3; 8 positions agree with TRBD2. From germline, CDR1 is MDHEN and CDR2 SYDVKM. V gave up 10 bases and J gave up 4 bases; unmatched junction bases: 13. The CDR3 is made up of 15 amino acids.